A single sample is the source of the 2 T cell receptor beta chains below, sequenced in a study of T cells in Graves' hyperthyroidism and ophthalmopathy. TCR beta CDR3 region amplification was performed from RNA transcripts. The HTBI primer set was used in a first-round RT-PCR of the TCR CDR3. From the multiplex PCR reads, TCRdb called clonotypes with MiXCR, one entry per CDR3 protein. Among 490,000 or so distinct CDR3 sequences listed, 15% to 20% were seen once. Sequenced: blood. Receptor source: a man aged 40-49 years with Graves' ophthalmopathy.

In this sample, this clonotype turned up a few times. V usage is TRBV20-1 and J usage is TRBJ2-1; TRBD2 might be the D (6 bases). Trimming removed 5 bases from V and 4 bases from J, with 12 bases in between. The CDR3 has 13 amino acids. CDR1 DFQATT and CDR2 SNEGSKA come from the germline V gene (reference sequence). CDR3 amino acids: CSAPGGIYNEQFF. CDR3 sequence (DNA): TGCAGTGCTCCTGGCGGGATATACAATGAGCAGTTCTTC.

CDR3 DNA sequence: TGTGCCTGGAGGGGACTAGCGGGGTGGAGCTCCTACAATGAGCAGTTCTTC. Translating gives CAWRGLAGWSSYNEQFF. The J gene is TRBJ2-1, the V gene TRBV30; TRBD2 matches at 13 bases. V lost 3 bases and J lost 0; bases outside the gene matches: 5. Per the germline V gene, CDR1 is GTSNPN and CDR2 is SVGIG (reference sequence). This CDR3 spans 17 amino acids.